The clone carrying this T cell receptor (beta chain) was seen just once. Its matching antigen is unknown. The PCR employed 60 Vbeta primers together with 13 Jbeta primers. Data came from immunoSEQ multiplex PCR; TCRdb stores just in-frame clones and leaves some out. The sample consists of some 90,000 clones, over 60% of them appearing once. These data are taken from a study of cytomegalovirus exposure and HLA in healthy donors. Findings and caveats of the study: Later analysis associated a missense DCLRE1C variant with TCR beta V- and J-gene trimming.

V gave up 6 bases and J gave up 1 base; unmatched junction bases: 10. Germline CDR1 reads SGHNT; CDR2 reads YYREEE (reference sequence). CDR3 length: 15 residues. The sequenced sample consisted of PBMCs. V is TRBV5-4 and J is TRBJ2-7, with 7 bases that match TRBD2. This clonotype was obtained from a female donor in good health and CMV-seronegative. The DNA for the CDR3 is TGTGCCAGCACCTCGGGGAGGGAATCATCCTACGAGCAGTACTTC. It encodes CASTSGRESSYEQYF.